A single sample is the source of the 24 T cell receptor beta chains below, sequenced in a study of tumor-infiltrating lymphocytes in localized non-small cell lung cancer (dated by TCRdb to the early 2020s). Libraries were constructed by the immunoSEQ multiplex PCR assay. Drawn from immuneACCESS, this table holds only the in-frame rearrangements with V and J called that TCRdb kept. Clones are partly lost; checked studies trace under half to an unresolved V gene and leave the rest unexplained. Present in this sample are about 12,000 clones, about 70% of which were seen just once. The ten largest make up 8% to 13% of the sample. The specimen was uninvolved lung tissue not adjacent to the tumor. The receptors here all came from a human donor with non-small cell lung cancer.

This rearrangement joins TRBV28 to TRBJ2-1; TRBD2 agrees at 8 bases. The germline V gene has CDR1 MDHEN and CDR2 SYDVKM. The J segment lost 4 bases and the V segment lost 8 bases, leaving 4 bases of the junction unmatched. This CDR3 has 13 amino acids. CDR3 residues: CASRREAYNEQFF. CDR3 sequence (DNA): TGTGCCAGCCGGCGGGAGGCATACAATGAGCAGTTCTTC.

This clone occurred a few times. V gene TRBV5-5 combines with J gene TRBJ2-5, with D possibly called TRBD1 or TRBD2 (5 bases each). This CDR3 has 14 residues. V was cut by 5 bases and J by 0 bases, with 11 bases left in between. Germline lookup yields CDR1 SGHKS and CDR2 YYEKEE (reference sequence). The chain's CDR3 is CASSTGANQETQYF. The CDR3 nucleotides read TGTGCCAGCAGTACCGGGGCTAACCAAGAGACCCAGTACTTC.

CDR3 protein: CSVGQGYEAFF. CDR3 bases: TGCAGCGTTGGACAGGGGTATGAAGCTTTCTTT. V usage is TRBV29-1 and J usage is TRBJ1-1; 8 bases match TRBD1. CDR3 length: 11 amino acids. Trimming cost V 4 bases and J 7 bases; bases outside gene matches: 2. Germline V gene lookup returns CDR1 SQVTM and CDR2 ANQGSEA.

A note on this clone: Other DNA sequences of this sample code for an identical CDR3. This rearrangement joins TRBV9 to TRBJ1-1; D gene uncertain. This CDR3 region has 13 residues. V was trimmed by 2 bases and J by 0 bases, leaving 5 bases between them. Germline CDR1 SGDLS, CDR2 YYNGEE. CDR3 DNA sequence: TGTGCCAGCAGCGTGGAGATGAACACTGAAGCTTTCTTT. Its translation: CASSVEMNTEAFF.

This clone has just a few counts. The chain employs TRBV5-1 and TRBJ2-7, with D possibly matching TRBD2 (5 bases). Germline V gene data show CDR1 as SGHRS and CDR2 as YFSETQ. Between the trimmed V and J ends, which lost 2 bases and 2 bases, there was a span of 14 bases. The CDR3 is made up of 15 amino acids. CDR3 bases: TGCGCCAGCAGCTTAGGACTGGGCACTACCTACGAGCAGTACTTC. Translating gives CASSLGLGTTYEQYF.

This rearrangement joins TRBV11-2 to TRBJ1-5; D call uncertain. The CDR3 has 14 residues. Trimming took off 4 bases at V and 9 bases at J, with 16 bases between the two ends. Germline V gene lookup returns CDR1 SGHAT and CDR2 FQNNGV. The CDR3 sequence is CASSSTVGGGPQHF. The CDR3 region has the DNA TGTGCCAGCAGCTCGACGGTCGGTGGCGGGCCCCAGCATTTT. The whole variable domain, remainder taken from reference TRBV11-2 and TRBJ1-5, is EAGVAQSPRYKIIEKRQSVAFWCNPISGHATLYWYQQILGQGPKLLIQFQNNGVVDDSQLPKDRFSAERLKGVDSTLKIQPAKLEDSAVYLCASSSTVGGGPQHFGDGTRLSIL.

The CDR3 DNA sequence: TGTGCCAGCAGTAAGGTGATACGACAAAGTCGGGCCAACGTCCTGACTTTC. Its protein product is CASSKVIRQSRANVLTF. This chain connects TRBV6-9 to TRBJ2-6; D call uncertain. The CDR3 sequence is 17 residues long. The germline V gene encodes CDR1 MNHGY and CDR2 SVAAGI. V lost 5 bases and J lost 5, with 19 bases in between.

V and J are TRBV4-3 and TRBJ1-1; a weak D match, TRBD1 (5 bases). Germline CDR1 is LGHNA and CDR2 is YSLEER. The V end was cut by 0 bases, the J end by 9 bases, with 14 bases between. The CDR3 is 14 amino acids. CDR3 loop: CASSQDRGGAKAFF. CDR3 DNA sequence: TGCGCCAGCAGCCAAGATCGGGGAGGGGCTAAAGCTTTCTTT.

This clone counts as large. This chain connects TRBV10-1 to TRBJ2-7, with D uncertain. Germline V lookup: CDR1 WNHNN, CDR2 SYGVQD (reference sequence). V lost 5 bases and J 6 bases, leaving 17 bases between the germline ends. The CDR3 runs 14 residues. This CDR3 is CASSPTSTLSEQYF. Here the CDR3 DNA reads TGCGCCAGCAGTCCTACTTCAACCCTCTCCGAGCAGTACTTC.

CDR3 residues: CASSVGASGRVETQYF. In DNA, the CDR3 is TGTGCCAGCAGCGTAGGGGCTAGCGGGAGGGTAGAGACCCAGTACTTC. The rearrangement joins TRBV9 to TRBJ2-5; TRBD2 agrees at 12 bases. Germline CDR1 SGDLS, CDR2 YYNGEE. With 0 bases clipped from V and 4 bases from J, the junction kept 4 bases outside the gene matches. This CDR3 has 16 amino acids. The full variable domain, its missing parts supplied by reference TRBV9 and TRBJ2-5, is DSGVTQTPKHLITATGQRVTLRCSPRSGDLSVYWYQQSLDQGLQFLIQYYNGEERAKGNILERFSAQQFPDLHSELNLSSLELGDSALYFCASSVGASGRVETQYFGPGTRLLVL.

V is TRBV9 and J is TRBJ1-2; D uncertain. Per germline, CDR1 SGDLS and CDR2 YYNGEE. Trimming took 0 bases from V and 6 from J, leaving 9 bases between them. This CDR3 has 13 residues. The CDR3 region is CASSVEAAHGYTF. The CDR3 nucleotides read TGTGCCAGCAGCGTAGAGGCAGCCCATGGCTACACCTTC.

The chain couples TRBV7-2 to TRBJ1-2, with 9 bases fitting TRBD1. This CDR3 region has 14 residues. V was pared by 4 bases and J by 2 bases, with 2 bases of the junction left unmatched. CDR1 and CDR2 from the germline V gene are SGHTA and FQGNSA. CDR3 sequence reads: CASSYGTGNYGYTF. The CDR3 nucleotides are TGTGCCAGCAGCTACGGGACAGGGAACTATGGCTACACCTTC.

V is TRBV6-6 and J is TRBJ1-3, with no clear D. Germline V gives CDR1 MNHNY, CDR2 SVGAGI (reference sequence). The ends were cut back, 4 bases at V and 2 bases at J, with 9 bases in the middle. This CDR3 has 14 amino acids. CDR3 residues: CASSSERAGNTIYF. The CDR3 nucleotides read TGTGCCAGCAGTTCCGAAAGGGCTGGAAACACCATATATTTT.

By sample share, this clone is large. The chain is built from TRBV7-8 and TRBJ2-6, with D unresolved. The V gene lost 2 bases and the J gene lost 4 bases, with 27 bases spanning the gap. The CDR3 runs to 21 residues. Per the germline V gene, CDR1 is SGHVS and CDR2 is FQNEAQ. In nucleotides, the CDR3 is TGTGCCAGCAGCTTATTTAGGCAGGCAACCTCCATAGGACGAGGGGCCAACGTCCTGACTTTC. This codes for CASSLFRQATSIGRGANVLTF.

This clone appeared once. This CDR3 reads CASSVTGTGAGNTIYF. The CDR3 coding sequence is TGTGCCAGCAGCGTAACCGGGACAGGGGCTGGAAACACCATATATTTT. The rearrangement links TRBV11-2 to TRBJ1-3, with 10 bases lining up with TRBD1. The germline CDR1 and CDR2 sequences are SGHAT and FQNNGV. With 5 bases clipped from V and 2 bases from J, the junction kept 6 bases outside the gene matches. The CDR3 runs 16 residues.

The rearrangement links TRBV7-2 to TRBJ2-1; the D call may be TRBD1 or TRBD2 (6 bases each). CDR1 is SGHTA and CDR2 is FQGNSA in the germline V gene. V dropped 0 bases and J dropped 3 bases, with 9 bases sitting between them. CDR3 length equals 15 residues. CDR3 amino acids: CASSLAGGFYNEQFF. DNA for the CDR3: TGTGCCAGCAGCTTAGCGGGGGGCTTCTACAATGAGCAGTTCTTC.

CDR3: CASLRTAAGNTIYF. The CDR3 DNA follows: TGTGCCAGCCTGAGGACAGCAGCAGGAAACACCATATATTTT. V and J are TRBV6-6 and TRBJ1-3; perhaps TRBD1 as D (6 bases). V lost 8 bases, J lost 4 bases, and 15 bases lay in between. Germline CDR1 MNHNY, CDR2 SVGAGI (reference sequence). The CDR3 is 14 amino acids.

The J gene is TRBJ1-2, the V gene TRBV4-1, with D possibly being TRBD1 (6 bases). The CDR3 totals 14 residues. Germline V gene data show CDR1 as MGHRA and CDR2 as YSYEKL. Trimming took off 1 base at V and 6 bases at J, with 12 bases between the two ends. For the CDR3, the DNA is TGCGCCAGCAGCCAAGTTTGGACAGAGGATGGCTACACCTTC. Protein sequence: CASSQVWTEDGYTF.

The chain joins TRBV7-9 to TRBJ1-1, with D hard to call. The V gene lost 2 bases and the J gene lost 6 bases, with 7 bases spanning the gap. From germline, CDR1 is SEHNR and CDR2 FQNEAQ (reference sequence). The CDR3 extends over 12 amino acids. CDR3 DNA sequence: TGTGCCAGCAGCTTATGGGTTCCTGAAGCTTTCTTT. Translating it yields CASSLWVPEAFF. Complete variable domain (other parts from reference TRBV7-9 and TRBJ1-1): DTGVSQNPRHKITKRGQNVTFRCDPISEHNRLYWYRQTLGQGPEFLTYFQNEAQLEKSRLLSDRFSAERPKGSFSTLEIQRTEQGDSAMYLCASSLWVPEAFFGQGTRLTVV.

This clone appeared a few times. The chain links TRBV6-5 to TRBJ1-1, with TRBD1 matching over 10 bases. The CDR3 extends over 13 amino acids. Germline V gene lookup returns CDR1 MNHEY and CDR2 SVGAGI. The junction had 3 bases not matched to a gene; V was cut back by 6 bases and J by 5 bases. CDR3 residues: CASRGQGRTEAFF. The CDR3 nucleotides are TGTGCCAGCAGGGGACAGGGGCGGACTGAAGCTTTCTTT.

This rearrangement joins TRBV19 to TRBJ2-2; D gene uncertain. V lost 9 bases to trimming and J lost 1 base, with 12 bases between them. The CDR3 spans 14 residues. From germline, CDR1 is LNHDA and CDR2 SQIVND (reference sequence). The CDR3 spells CASKQNRNTGELFF. The DNA of the CDR3 is TGTGCCAGCAAACAAAACAGGAACACCGGGGAGCTGTTTTTT.

The sample holds a few counts of this clone. This chain links TRBV9 with TRBJ2-2; 7 nucleotides agree with TRBD2. The CDR3 consists of 16 residues. Germline V gene sequence: CDR1 SGDLS, CDR2 YYNGEE. V lost 0 bases, J lost 0 bases, and 2 bases stayed unmatched. The CDR3 sequence is CASSVVGGANTGELFF. The CDR3 nucleotides are TGTGCCAGCAGCGTAGTTGGGGGGGCGAACACCGGGGAGCTGTTTTTT. The variable domain in full, completed from reference TRBV9 and TRBJ2-2, reads DSGVTQTPKHLITATGQRVTLRCSPRSGDLSVYWYQQSLDQGLQFLIQYYNGEERAKGNILERFSAQQFPDLHSELNLSSLELGDSALYFCASSVVGGANTGELFFGEGSRLTVL.

The rearrangement uses TRBV11-2 and TRBJ2-7; D not certain. Germline V gives CDR1 SGHAT, CDR2 FQNNGV. The ends were cut back, 0 bases at V and 5 bases at J, with 8 bases in the middle. This CDR3 spans 13 amino acids. CDR3 protein: CASSLDQGDEQYF. CDR3 DNA: TGTGCCAGCAGCTTAGATCAAGGTGACGAGCAGTACTTC.

In its sample, this clone was seen a few times. The CDR3 DNA reads TGCGCCAGCAGTCGAGGACAGGGCCAAGAGACCCAGTACTTC. This codes for CASSRGQGQETQYF. V is TRBV10-2 and J is TRBJ2-5; 8 bases match TRBD1. Germline values: CDR1 WSHSY, CDR2 SAAADI. J gave up 1 base and V 5 bases, and 3 bases lay outside the gene matches. This CDR3 has 14 residues.